This T cell receptor beta chain was profiled in a study of vaccination effects on CD4 cells after COVID-19. After removal of 8 bases from V and 3 bases from J, the junction contained 6 bases not matched to a gene. Germline V CDR1 and CDR2: MNHNY, SVGAGI (reference sequence). The CDR3 has 16 amino acids. Generated by immunoSEQ multiplex PCR, the TCRdb table keeps only in-frame clones and is missing some. The data contain tens of thousands of clones, roughly 73% of them singletons. Antigen-specific CD4+ T cells were expanded with viral peptide pools in the ViraFEST assay before sequencing. Researchers isolated CD4+ T cells once approximately eleven days of culture had elapsed. All study participants received two doses of BNT162b2 or mRNA-1273 vaccine. Worth noting for this clone: Its specificity is not known.

The sample was CD4+ T cells from PBMCs cultured with HCoV-229E spike peptides, taken after COVID-19 vaccination. This chain joins TRBV6-6 and TRBJ2-6; TRBD2 matches at 11 bases. This sequence originates from a human donor who received a COVID-19 vaccine. CDR3 sequence (DNA): TGTGCCAGCTCCCCTAGCGGGGGGAATGGGGCCAACGTCCTGACTTTC. This gives the protein CASSPSGGNGANVLTF.